What follows are 9 T cell receptor beta chains derived from one specimen sequenced in a study of T-cell reconstitution after alpha-beta-depleted transplantation in children. This sample's TCRbeta library carried unique molecular identifier barcodes. TCRdb independently ran MiXCR on the PCR reads; one entry per CDR3 protein. The top ten hold roughly 5% of the sample, which has 400,000 to 500,000 distinct CDR3 sequences, approximately 10% seen once. The sample in question was PBMCs from the stem cell graft donor, obtained from the stem cell graft. Receptors were obtained from a human donor who donated a stem cell graft to a child with acute myeloid leukemia.

Comment on this clonotype: At one boundary the junction diverges from the germline segment, which might be a read error. The gene calls are TRBV7-2 and TRBJ1-3, with a possible D match to TRBD1 (5 bases). The CDR3 runs 15 residues. The germline V gene has CDR1 SGHTA and CDR2 FQGNSA. The CDR3 bases are TGTGCCAGCAGCCCCGGGCCAGGGTTCGGAAACACCATATATTTC. It yields the protein CASSPGPGFGNTIYF.

This clonotype was found a few times. The chain couples TRBV5-1 to TRBJ2-5, with 9 positions matching TRBD1. With V trimmed by 3 bases and J by 5 bases, 5 bases remained unmatched. The CDR3 sequence is 14 residues long. Per the germline V gene, CDR1 is SGHRS and CDR2 is YFSETQ. The CDR3 DNA reads as TGCGCCAGCAGCTCCGGGACAGGGCTGGAGACCCAGTACTTC. Its protein product is CASSSGTGLETQYF.

The chain joins TRBV14 to TRBJ1-3, with a weak D call TRBD1 (6 bases). Germline loops: CDR1 SGHDN, CDR2 FVKESK. CDR3 length equals 15 residues. V was cut by 5 bases and J by 1 base, with 12 bases left in between. CDR3 nucleotide sequence: TGTGCCAGCAGCTGGGACACTGTTTCTGGAAACACCATATATTTT. It yields the protein CASSWDTVSGNTIYF. Combining the CDR3 with reference TRBV14 and TRBJ1-3 gives the whole variable domain EAGVTQFPSHSVIEKGQTVTLRCDPISGHDNLYWYRRVMGKEIKFLLHFVKESKQDESGMPNNRFLAERTGGTYSTLKVQPAELEDSGVYFCASSWDTVSGNTIYFGEGSWLTVV.

In this sample, this clonotype turned up many times. The V and J genes are TRBV10-3 and TRBJ2-5; 12 bases match TRBD2. The V and J ends lost 6 bases and 2 bases, in that order; junction bases with no gene match: 4. Germline CDR1 is ENHRY and CDR2 is SYGVKD. This CDR3 has 15 amino acids. CDR3 DNA: TGTGCCATCAGGCAAACTAGCGGGGGGCAAGAGACCCAGTACTTC. It yields the protein CAIRQTSGGQETQYF.

The J gene is TRBJ2-1, the V gene TRBV29-1; 8 nucleotides line up with TRBD2. CDR1 and CDR2 from the germline V gene are SQVTM and ANQGSEA. The CDR3 extends over 12 amino acids. The V and J ends lost 6 bases and 5 bases, in that order; junction bases with no gene match: 3. The CDR3 sequence is CSVTSANNEQFF. The CDR3 DNA follows: TGCAGCGTGACTAGCGCAAACAATGAGCAGTTCTTC.

This clonotype has a count of ten or more. The rearrangement uses TRBV5-1 and TRBJ1-2; possible D gene TRBD1, 5 bases. The V gene's germline CDR1 is SGHRS and CDR2 YFSETQ. The CDR3 consists of 13 residues. The V end was cut by 0 bases, the J end by 8 bases, with 11 bases between. Here the CDR3 DNA reads TGCGCCAGCAGCTTGGGTCAGGGAGGCGGCTACACCTTC. Protein: CASSLGQGGGYTF.

This clonotype was seen a single time. V usage is TRBV11-2 and J usage is TRBJ2-7, with 9 positions matching TRBD2. Germline assignment: CDR1 SGHAT and CDR2 FQNNGV. CDR3 length equals 18 residues. The V gene end was trimmed by 4 bases and the J gene end by 7 bases; junction bases not matched to a gene: 20. The CDR3 sequence: CASSSPENSGSGPWEQYF. CDR3 nucleotides: TGTGCCAGCAGCTCCCCTGAGAATAGCGGGAGTGGGCCTTGGGAGCAGTACTTC.

At least ten counts were recorded for this clonotype. The chain combines TRBV15 with TRBJ2-3, with TRBD2 identical over 9 bases. The ends lost 1 base at V and 4 bases at J; junction bases unmatched: 6. CDR1 LNHNV and CDR2 YYDKDF come from the germline V gene (reference sequence). The CDR3 extends over 16 amino acids. CDR3: CATSRGSGLAPDTQYF. DNA of the CDR3: TGTGCCACCAGCAGAGGGTCGGGACTAGCACCAGATACGCAGTATTTT. The full variable domain, its missing parts supplied by reference TRBV15 and TRBJ2-3, is DAMVIQNPRYQVTQFGKPVTLSCSQTLNHNVMYWYQQKSSQAPKLLFHYYDKDFNNEADTPDNFQSRRPNTSFCFLDIRSPGLGDTAMYLCATSRGSGLAPDTQYFGPGTRLTVL.

This rearrangement joins TRBV6-1 to TRBJ2-2, with D perhaps TRBD2 (5 bases). Looked up from germline, CDR1 is MNHNS and CDR2 is SASEGT. V was trimmed by 6 bases and J by 7 bases, leaving 15 bases between them. There are 14 residues in the CDR3. DNA of the CDR3: TGTGCCAGCAGACAACTAGTAGTTGTCGGGGAGCTGTTTTTT. It codes for CASRQLVVVGELFF.